The 32 T cell receptor beta chains reported below all come from one sample, sequenced in a study of blood T cell repertoires in COVID-19. Clones were read by immunoSEQ multiplex PCR, and TCRdb kept only the in-frame ones, dropping some. The data hold over 200,000 clones, with around nine tenths observed a single time. The sequenced material came from PBMCs or T cells enriched from blood (not recorded which). Source of these receptors: a man younger than 45 who had recovered from COVID-19.

On this clone itself: Other DNA sequences from this sample encode an identical CDR3 as well. This sequence joins TRBV28 and TRBJ2-1; 11 bases map to TRBD2. Germline V gene data show CDR1 as MDHEN and CDR2 as SYDVKM. The CDR3 has 15 residues. The V gene end was trimmed by 3 bases and the J gene end by 4 bases; junction bases not matched to a gene: 2. CDR3 in amino acids: CASSLTSGTYNEQFF. The CDR3 nucleotides read TGTGCCAGCAGTTTGACTAGCGGGACTTACAATGAGCAGTTCTTC.

This chain connects TRBV12-3 or TRBV12-4 to TRBJ1-2; tentative D call: TRBD1 (6 bases). The CDR3 spans 13 residues. The germline V and J ends were trimmed by 2 bases and 7 bases, with 11 bases remaining between them. CDR3 sequence: CASSLREGGGYTF. In nucleotides, the CDR3 is TGTGCCAGCAGTTTACGCGAAGGGGGTGGCTACACCTTC.

This clone was seen a handful of times. The genes are TRBV2 and TRBJ1-6; 10 nucleotides align to TRBD1. Germline CDR1 reads SNHLY; CDR2 reads FYNNEI. Unmatched junction bases numbered 7, after V lost 10 bases and J lost 7 bases. The length of the CDR3 is 14 residues. The CDR3 DNA follows: TGTGCCAACAAAGTGACAGGGGGCAATTCACCCCTCCACTTT. This encodes CANKVTGGNSPLHF.

This rearrangement joins TRBV11-3 to TRBJ2-3, with TRBD1 matching over 10 bases. The germline CDR1 and CDR2 sequences are SGHNT and YENEEA. The CDR3 has 15 amino acids. V shed 3 bases and J 5 bases; nucleotides not matched to a gene: 5. The CDR3: CASSLGQGSIDTQYF. The DNA of the CDR3 is TGTGCCAGCAGCTTGGGACAGGGGTCAATAGATACGCAGTATTTT.

The chain carries TRBV29-1 and TRBJ2-1; TRBD1 is a possible D gene (6 bases). V shed 7 bases and J shed 7 bases, with 20 bases lying between them. Germline CDR1 is SQVTM and CDR2 is ANQGSEA. The CDR3 has 14 amino acids. The CDR3: CSALGANGRNEQFF. The CDR3 coding sequence is TGCAGCGCATTGGGGGCCAATGGCCGTAATGAGCAGTTCTTC.

This clone was detected once. The V gene is TRBV7-6, the J gene TRBJ2-5; D unclear. Trimming cost V 4 bases and J 2 bases, with 8 bases left between them. This CDR3 region has 13 residues. Germline V gene sequence: CDR1 SGHVS, CDR2 FNYEAQ. The CDR3 DNA reads as TGTGCCAGCAGCTCATGGCAACAAGAGACCCAGTACTTC. Translating it yields CASSSWQQETQYF.

The gene calls are TRBV6-1 and TRBJ2-1; D is perhaps TRBD2 (5 bases). From germline, CDR1 is MNHNS and CDR2 SASEGT. V was clipped by 3 bases and J by 7 bases, with 13 bases between them. The CDR3 is 14 amino acids. In DNA form, the CDR3 reads TGTGCCAGCAGTGATCCTGGACTGTCTAATGAGCAGTTCTTC. Encoded protein: CASSDPGLSNEQFF.

The rearrangement uses TRBV13 and TRBJ2-7; 13 bases match TRBD2. V lost 2 bases to trimming and J lost 12 bases; unmatched junction nucleotides: 10. The CDR3 is made up of 15 amino acids. The germline V gene has CDR1 PRHDT and CDR2 FYEKMQ (reference sequence). The CDR3 loop is CASSLPGLAGALPYF. CDR3 DNA: TGTGCCAGCAGCTTACCCGGACTAGCGGGAGCCCTCCCGTACTTC.

This sequence joins TRBV7-9 and TRBJ2-7, with 10 bases matching TRBD1. This CDR3 contains 14 residues. Germline CDR1 and CDR2: SEHNR and FQNEAQ (reference sequence). The J segment lost 5 bases and the V segment lost 2 bases, leaving 3 bases of the junction unmatched. CDR3 in amino acids: CASSLMGQGHEQYF. The CDR3 DNA sequence: TGTGCCAGCAGCTTAATGGGACAGGGGCACGAGCAGTACTTC.

The chain employs TRBV19 and TRBJ1-1; 10 nucleotides agree with TRBD1. Germline lookup yields CDR1 LNHDA and CDR2 SQIVND (reference sequence). V shed 2 bases and J 4 bases; nucleotides not matched to a gene: 4. This CDR3 is 15 amino acids long. The CDR3 DNA reads as TGTGCCAGTAGTATACGGGACAGGGGAGGCACTGAAGCTTTCTTT. Protein product: CASSIRDRGGTEAFF.

This clone was counted a few times. This chain links TRBV27 with TRBJ1-5; D ambiguous. The germline gives CDR1 MNHEY, CDR2 SMNVEV (reference sequence). With 8 bases removed from V and 9 bases from J, the gap between germline ends came to 11 bases. The CDR3 is 11 amino acids. The CDR3 DNA reads as TGTGCCAGCGGCTCCTTTCGGCCCCAGCATTTT. This gives the protein CASGSFRPQHF.

In nucleotides, the CDR3 is TGCGCCAGCAGCTTGGGACTAGATTGGCCAGAGACCCAGTACTTC. This translates into CASSLGLDWPETQYF. J is TRBJ2-5 and V is TRBV5-1; perhaps TRBD2 as D (6 bases). The CDR3 runs to 15 residues. CDR1 is SGHRS, CDR2 YFSETQ, per germline. V was clipped by 0 bases and J by 4 bases, with 13 bases between them.

The chain is built from TRBV6-5 and TRBJ2-5; D is unresolved. V lost 2 bases to trimming and J lost 0 bases, with 4 bases between them. The CDR3 has 13 residues. Germline CDR1 reads MNHEY; CDR2 reads SVGAGI. The CDR3 region has the DNA TGTGCCAGCAGTTACCAGTACCAAGAGACCCAGTACTTC. It specifies CASSYQYQETQYF.

The chain links TRBV7-9 to TRBJ2-5; TRBD1 matches at 9 bases. Germline trimming cut 5 bases from V and 2 bases from J; bases unmatched to any gene: 3. The CDR3 has 14 amino acids. Germline lookup yields CDR1 SEHNR and CDR2 FQNEAQ (reference sequence). This CDR3 is CASSLGQGQETQYF. CDR3 nucleotide sequence: TGTGCCAGCAGCCTTGGACAGGGGCAAGAGACCCAGTACTTC. The full variable domain, its missing parts supplied by reference TRBV7-9 and TRBJ2-5, is DTGVSQNPRHKITKRGQNVTFRCDPISEHNRLYWYRQTLGQGPEFLTYFQNEAQLEKSRLLSDRFSAERPKGSFSTLEIQRTEQGDSAMYLCASSLGQGQETQYFGPGTRLLVL.

The gene calls are TRBV7-9 and TRBJ1-3; no firm D call. The CDR3 covers 16 residues. CDR1 and CDR2 from the germline V gene are SEHNR and FQNEAQ (reference sequence). V was trimmed by 1 base and J by 0 bases, leaving 10 bases between them. The CDR3 coding sequence is TGTGCCAGCAGCTTAGTAGGAGTCGCCTCTGGAAACACCATATATTTT. The encoded protein is CASSLVGVASGNTIYF.

This chain joins TRBV7-9 and TRBJ2-7; possibly TRBD1 for D (6 bases). The CDR3 runs to 15 residues. Germline CDR1 and CDR2: SEHNR and FQNEAQ (reference sequence). V was cut by 4 bases and J by 1 base, with 14 bases left in between. The chain's CDR3 is CASSSYTGNSYEQYF. The CDR3 DNA follows: TGTGCCAGCAGCTCATATACAGGGAATTCCTACGAGCAGTACTTC.

The gene calls are TRBV6-5 and TRBJ1-3; tentatively, D is TRBD1 (5 bases). This CDR3 has 16 amino acids. CDR1 is MNHEY and CDR2 is SVGAGI in the germline V gene. V was trimmed by 2 bases and J by 0 bases, leaving 11 bases between them. The CDR3: CASSYGQLISGNTIYF. Here the CDR3 DNA reads TGTGCCAGCAGTTACGGACAACTCATCTCTGGAAACACCATATATTTT.

This chain links TRBV30 with TRBJ2-5, with 8 nucleotides matching TRBD2. This CDR3 contains 12 residues. Trimming cost V 2 bases and J 5 bases; bases outside gene matches: 1. Germline CDR1 GTSNPN, CDR2 SVGIG (reference sequence). The CDR3 region is CAWSSGGETQYF. As DNA, the CDR3 is TGTGCCTGGAGTAGCGGGGGCGAGACCCAGTACTTC.

The genes are TRBV7-9 and TRBJ2-5; 7 nucleotides match TRBD1. The germline gives CDR1 SEHNR, CDR2 FQNEAQ (reference sequence). This CDR3 has 15 amino acids. The J segment lost 5 bases and the V segment lost 2 bases, leaving 8 bases of the junction unmatched. The CDR3 here is CASSLNRGPRETQYF. The CDR3 DNA reads TGTGCCAGCAGCTTAAACAGGGGACCACGGGAGACCCAGTACTTC.

The chain couples TRBV2 to TRBJ1-4; D gene uncertain. Per the germline V gene, CDR1 is SNHLY and CDR2 is FYNNEI. The V end was cut by 2 bases, the J end by 4 bases, with 20 bases between. The CDR3 has 18 amino acids. The CDR3 spells CASSERGRWFSNNEKLFF. The CDR3 region has the DNA TGTGCCAGCAGTGAACGCGGGAGGTGGTTTAGTAATAATGAAAAACTGTTTTTT.

The chain employs TRBV19 and TRBJ1-4, with 8 nucleotides matching TRBD1. V trimming: 11 bases; J trimming: 11 bases; junction bases outside the gene matches: 10. Germline CDR1 reads LNHDA; CDR2 reads SQIVND (reference sequence). This CDR3 spans 12 amino acids. The CDR3 sequence: CAVSTGAPKLFF. The CDR3 bases are TGTGCCGTTTCGACAGGGGCGCCGAAACTGTTTTTT.

The rearrangement joins TRBV7-9 to TRBJ1-2, with 7 nucleotides matching TRBD1. The CDR3 covers 15 residues. Germline CDR1 SEHNR, CDR2 FQNEAQ (reference sequence). Trimming cost V 5 bases and J 3 bases; bases outside gene matches: 9. For the CDR3, the DNA is TGTGCCAGCAGCGCCGGGACAGCGATTGACTATGGCTACACCTTC. Residues: CASSAGTAIDYGYTF.

The chain uses TRBV5-1 and TRBJ1-1, with 9 bases identical to TRBD1. The CDR3 length is 18 residues. Germline V lookup: CDR1 SGHRS, CDR2 YFSETQ. With 1 base clipped from V and 5 bases from J, the junction kept 15 bases outside the gene matches. CDR3 coding DNA: TGCGCCAGCAGCTTGTTTCCGGGACAGGGAGGCCTGGGAACTGAAGCTTTCTTT. This gives the protein CASSLFPGQGGLGTEAFF.

The chain employs TRBV10-2 and TRBJ1-2; tentative D call: TRBD1 (5 bases). The CDR3 is 14 residues long. V shed 6 bases and J shed 6 bases, with 17 bases lying between them. Germline CDR1 and CDR2: WSHSY and SAAADI. The CDR3 nucleotides read TGCGCCAGCAGCCCCCTCGGGACTCACGATGGCTACACCTTC. This sequence encodes CASSPLGTHDGYTF.

This rearrangement joins TRBV28 to TRBJ1-2; no clear D gene. Germline CDR1 reads MDHEN; CDR2 reads SYDVKM. This CDR3 comprises 16 residues. With 5 bases removed from V and 5 bases from J, the gap between germline ends came to 21 bases. The CDR3, as DNA: TGTGCCAGCAGTCCCGGAGGTTTTCCCTCGCCTTATGGCTACACCTTC. Protein sequence: CASSPGGFPSPYGYTF.

The CDR3 spells CASSVGAGGGTQETQYF. In DNA form, the CDR3 reads TGTGCCAGCAGCGTAGGAGCGGGGGGAGGGACCCAAGAGACCCAGTACTTC. This sequence joins TRBV9 and TRBJ2-5; 9 nucleotides agree with TRBD2. The length of the CDR3 is 17 residues. Trimming at V came to 0 bases and at J to 1 base, leaving 7 bases not matched to a gene. The germline gives CDR1 SGDLS, CDR2 YYNGEE. The full variable domain, its missing parts supplied by reference TRBV9 and TRBJ2-5, is DSGVTQTPKHLITATGQRVTLRCSPRSGDLSVYWYQQSLDQGLQFLIQYYNGEERAKGNILERFSAQQFPDLHSELNLSSLELGDSALYFCASSVGAGGGTQETQYFGPGTRLLVL.

J is TRBJ1-2 and V is TRBV4-2, with D maybe TRBD1 (6 bases). Germline V gene sequence: CDR1 LGHNA, CDR2 YNFKEQ. Trimming stripped 0 bases from V and 5 bases from J, with 13 bases between. This CDR3 has 15 amino acids. CDR3 in amino acids: CASSQDPGVVYGYTF. CDR3 nucleotides: TGTGCCAGCAGCCAAGATCCAGGGGTAGTTTATGGCTACACCTTC.

This sequence joins TRBV7-8 and TRBJ1-3, with D maybe TRBD1 (5 bases). V dropped 0 bases and J dropped 6 bases, with 12 bases sitting between them. CDR1 and CDR2 from the germline V gene are SGHVS and FQNEAQ. The CDR3 covers 15 residues. The CDR3 region is CASSLAGAGINTIYF. The CDR3 nucleotides read TGTGCCAGCAGCTTAGCAGGTGCAGGGATAAACACCATATATTTT.

The gene calls are TRBV7-3 and TRBJ1-6; weak D call: TRBD1 (6 bases). V dropped 3 bases and J dropped 10 bases, with 16 bases sitting between them. The CDR3 length is 15 residues. Germline CDR1 SGHTA, CDR2 FQGTGA. The CDR3 nucleotides read TGTGCCAGCAGCTTGACTCCCTCGACAGGCTCACCCCTCCACTTT. It specifies CASSLTPSTGSPLHF.

The chain combines TRBV5-8 with TRBJ1-1, with TRBD1 matching over 11 bases. The J segment lost 3 bases and the V segment lost 3 bases, leaving 4 bases of the junction unmatched. The CDR3 loop spans 15 amino acids. The germline gives CDR1 SGHTS, CDR2 YDEGEE. CDR3 protein: CASSSGQGADTEAFF. CDR3 sequence (DNA): TGTGCCAGCAGCTCTGGACAGGGGGCGGACACTGAAGCTTTCTTT.

The rearrangement joins TRBV4-3 to TRBJ2-2; 8 bases line up with TRBD2. The CDR3 loop spans 16 amino acids. Per the germline V gene, CDR1 is LGHNA and CDR2 is YSLEER. Trimming removed 4 bases from V and 0 bases from J; junction bases left unmatched: 4. For the CDR3, the DNA is TGCGCCAGCAGCCCAGCGGGGGATCCGAACACCGGGGAGCTGTTTTTT. Its protein product is CASSPAGDPNTGELFF.

CDR3 DNA: TGTGCCAGCAGACAGGTTCTATACAATGAGCAGTTCTTC. This gives the protein CASRQVLYNEQFF. This chain uses TRBV12-3 or TRBV12-4 with TRBJ2-1; tentatively, D is TRBD1 (5 bases). V lost 6 bases, J lost 4 bases, and 10 bases lay in between. The CDR3 has 13 amino acids.